The source of this TCR beta chain is a study of T cells after yellow fever vaccination. V was pared by 7 bases and J by 2 bases, with 13 bases of the junction left unmatched. In germline, CDR1 is MGHDK, CDR2 SYGVNS. The CDR3 is 16 amino acids. In making TCR cDNA, 5'RACE template switching added a universal primer site and UMIs to it. TCRdb independently ran MiXCR on the 5' RACE reads; one entry per CDR3 protein. The profile covers 500,000 to 650,000 distinct CDR3 sequences, with 9% to 15% appearing a single time and about 16% taken by the ten largest. The genes are TRBV25-1 and TRBJ2-5; TRBD1 matches at 7 bases. The TCR comes from a young man who received the YFV17D yellow fever vaccine. Sequenced here: PBMCs, sampled on the day of the yellow fever booster vaccination. DNA for the CDR3: TGTGCCAGCACCCCTTTGGTGACAGGGATACAAGAGACCCAGTACTTC. Its protein is CASTPLVTGIQETQYF.